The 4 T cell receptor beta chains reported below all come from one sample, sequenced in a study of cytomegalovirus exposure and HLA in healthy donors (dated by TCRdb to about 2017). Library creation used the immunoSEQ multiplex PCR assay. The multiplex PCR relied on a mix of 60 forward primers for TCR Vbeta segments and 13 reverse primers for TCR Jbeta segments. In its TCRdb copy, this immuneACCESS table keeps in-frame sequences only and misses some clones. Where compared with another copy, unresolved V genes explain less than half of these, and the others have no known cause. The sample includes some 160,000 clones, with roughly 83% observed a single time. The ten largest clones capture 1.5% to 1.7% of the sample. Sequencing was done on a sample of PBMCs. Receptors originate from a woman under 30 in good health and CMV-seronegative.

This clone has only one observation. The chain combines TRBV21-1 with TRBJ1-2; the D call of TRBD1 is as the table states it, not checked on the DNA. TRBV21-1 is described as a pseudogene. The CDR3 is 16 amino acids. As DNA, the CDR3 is TGTGCCAGCAGCACTAAATTACAGGGGACTAACTATGGCTACACCTTC. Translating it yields CASSTKLQGTNYGYTF.

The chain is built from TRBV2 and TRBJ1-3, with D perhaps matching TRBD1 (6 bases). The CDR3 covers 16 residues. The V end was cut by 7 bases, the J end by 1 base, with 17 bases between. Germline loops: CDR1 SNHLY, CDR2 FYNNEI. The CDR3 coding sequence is TGTGCCAGCATCGGACCCAGGGGACCATCTGGAAACACCATATATTTT. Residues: CASIGPRGPSGNTIYF.

CDR3 coding DNA: TGTGCCAGCAGCTGGGACAGGGGTCTGTACGAGCAGTACTTC. As protein: CASSWDRGLYEQYF. The chain carries TRBV7-2 and TRBJ2-5, with TRBD1 identical over 10 bases. The J call may be faulty, since TRBJ2-7 better matches the DNA end. Per the germline V gene, CDR1 is SGHTA and CDR2 is FQGNSA. The length of the CDR3 is 14 residues.

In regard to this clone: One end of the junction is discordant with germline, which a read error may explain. In nucleotides, the CDR3 is TGTGCCATCAGCTTACAGGGGGGGGTCAATGCGCAGTTCTTC. This sequence encodes CAISLQGGVNAQFF. The chain joins TRBV10-3 to TRBJ2-7; possible D gene TRBD1, 8 bases. TRBJ2-1 explains the end of the DNA better; the J call may be wrong. The CDR3 contains 14 residues. Germline V gives CDR1 ENHRY, CDR2 SYGVKD.